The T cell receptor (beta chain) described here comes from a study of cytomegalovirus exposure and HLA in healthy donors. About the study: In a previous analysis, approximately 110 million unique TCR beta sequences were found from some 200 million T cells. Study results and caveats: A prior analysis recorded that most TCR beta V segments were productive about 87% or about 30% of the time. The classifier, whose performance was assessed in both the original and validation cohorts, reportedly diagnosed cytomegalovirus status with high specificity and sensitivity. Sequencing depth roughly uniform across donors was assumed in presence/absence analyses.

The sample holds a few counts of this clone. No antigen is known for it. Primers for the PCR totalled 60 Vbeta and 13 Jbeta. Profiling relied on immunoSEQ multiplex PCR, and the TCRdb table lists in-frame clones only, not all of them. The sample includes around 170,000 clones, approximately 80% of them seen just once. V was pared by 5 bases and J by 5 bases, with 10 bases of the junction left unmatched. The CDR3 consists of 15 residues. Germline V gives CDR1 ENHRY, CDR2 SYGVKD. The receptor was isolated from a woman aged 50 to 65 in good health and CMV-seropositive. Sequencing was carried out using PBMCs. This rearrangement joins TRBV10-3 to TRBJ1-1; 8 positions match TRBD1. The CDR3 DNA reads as TGTGCCATCAGTCCCCGACAGGGGCGCGGGACTGAAGCTTTCTTT. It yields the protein CAISPRQGRGTEAFF.